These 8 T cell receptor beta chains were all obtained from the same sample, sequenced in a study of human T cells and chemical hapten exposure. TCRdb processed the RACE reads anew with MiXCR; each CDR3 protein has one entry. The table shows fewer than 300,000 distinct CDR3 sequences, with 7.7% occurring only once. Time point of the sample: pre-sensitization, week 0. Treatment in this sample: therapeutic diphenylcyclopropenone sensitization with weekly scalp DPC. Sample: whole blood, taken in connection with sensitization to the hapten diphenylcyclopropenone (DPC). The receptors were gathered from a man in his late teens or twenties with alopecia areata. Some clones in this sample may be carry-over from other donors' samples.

CDR3 sequence: CASSYSIGGAQGQPQHF. The DNA for the CDR3 is TGTGCCAGCAGTTACTCGATAGGAGGGGCGCAGGGTCAGCCCCAGCATTTT. This rearrangement joins TRBV6-2 or TRBV6-3 to TRBJ1-5; possible D gene TRBD1, 5 bases. The CDR3 totals 17 residues. V lost 0 bases, J lost 6 bases, and 18 bases lay in between. From germline, CDR1 is MNHEY and CDR2 SVGEGT.

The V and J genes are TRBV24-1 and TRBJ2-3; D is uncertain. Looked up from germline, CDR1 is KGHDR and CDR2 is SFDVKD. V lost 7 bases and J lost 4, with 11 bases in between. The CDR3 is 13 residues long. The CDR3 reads CATRATRADTQYF. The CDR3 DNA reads TGTGCCACCAGGGCCACCCGGGCAGATACGCAGTATTTT.

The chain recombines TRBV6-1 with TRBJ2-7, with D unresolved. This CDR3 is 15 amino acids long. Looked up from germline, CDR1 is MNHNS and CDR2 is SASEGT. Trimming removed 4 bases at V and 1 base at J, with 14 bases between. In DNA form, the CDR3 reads TGTGCCAGCAGTGTCCGGCCGGCTTGGTCCTACGAGCAGTACGTC. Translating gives CASSVRPAWSYEQYV.

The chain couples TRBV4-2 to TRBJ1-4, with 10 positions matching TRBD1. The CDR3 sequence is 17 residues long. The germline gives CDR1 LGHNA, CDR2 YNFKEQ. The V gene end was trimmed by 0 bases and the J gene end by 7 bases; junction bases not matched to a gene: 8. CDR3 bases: TGTGCCAGCAGCCAAGAGGTGTTGGGACAGGGGCTTGAAAAACTGTTTTTT. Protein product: CASSQEVLGQGLEKLFF.

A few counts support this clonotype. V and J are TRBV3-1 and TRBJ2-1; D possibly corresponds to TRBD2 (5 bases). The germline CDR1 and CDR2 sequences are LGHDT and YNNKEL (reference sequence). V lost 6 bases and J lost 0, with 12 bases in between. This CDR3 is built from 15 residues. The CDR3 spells CASRRGRLSYNEQFF. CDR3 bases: TGTGCCAGCAGGCGAGGGCGCCTCTCCTACAATGAGCAGTTCTTC.

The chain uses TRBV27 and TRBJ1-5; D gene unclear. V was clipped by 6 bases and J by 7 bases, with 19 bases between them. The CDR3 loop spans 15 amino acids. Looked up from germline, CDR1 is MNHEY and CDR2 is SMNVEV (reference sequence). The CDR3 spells CASRGGGWPGQPQHF. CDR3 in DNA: TGTGCCAGCAGGGGTGGAGGGTGGCCGGGGCAGCCCCAGCATTTT.

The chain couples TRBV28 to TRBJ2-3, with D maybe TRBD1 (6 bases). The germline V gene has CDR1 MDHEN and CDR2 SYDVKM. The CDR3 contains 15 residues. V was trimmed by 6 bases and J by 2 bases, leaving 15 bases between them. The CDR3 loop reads CASSPYRVFTDTQYF. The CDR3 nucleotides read TGTGCCAGCAGCCCGTACAGGGTTTTCACAGATACGCAGTATTTT. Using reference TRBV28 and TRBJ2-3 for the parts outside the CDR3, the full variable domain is DVKVTQSSRYLVKRTGEKVFLECVQDMDHENMFWYRQDPGLGLRLIYFSYDVKMKEKGDIPEGYSVSREKKERFSLILESASTNQTSMYLCASSPYRVFTDTQYFGPGTRLTVL.

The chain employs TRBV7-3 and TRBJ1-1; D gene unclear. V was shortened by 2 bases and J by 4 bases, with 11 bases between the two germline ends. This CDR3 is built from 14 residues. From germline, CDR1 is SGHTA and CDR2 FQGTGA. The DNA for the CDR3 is TGTGCCAGCAGCTTAGGGAGAGGGTTCACTGAAGCTTTCTTT. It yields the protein CASSLGRGFTEAFF. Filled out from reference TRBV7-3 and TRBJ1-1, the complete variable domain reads GAGVSQTPSNKVTEKGKYVELRCDPISGHTALYWYRQSLGQGPEFLIYFQGTGAADDSGLPNDRFFAVRPEGSVSTLKIQRTERGDSAVYLCASSLGRGFTEAFFGQGTRLTVV.